The rows below give T cell receptor beta chains drawn from one sample of a study. A single record per CDR3 protein comes from TCRdb applying MiXCR to the 5' RACE reads. The sample carries roughly 56,000 distinct CDR3 sequences, 30% recorded once. Sequenced input: tumor-infiltrating naive CD4+ T cells sorted from the breast tumor. These receptors were collected from a female donor with breast cancer. Each CDR3 is given with its conserved first and last residue. The order of the fields is D gene, clone size, J gene, V gene, CDR3 protein, CDR3 DNA. The D gene is left open where the match is weak. Clone size is not always given. Where it is, it says once, few, many or a class for expanded clones.

>NA|few|TRBJ1-1|TRBV5-5
CASSWDTENTEAFF
TGTGCCAGCAGCTGGGACACGGAGAACACTGAAGCTTTCTTT
>NA|NA|TRBJ1-1|TRBV11-2
CASSPQAQESAFF
TGTGCCAGCAGCCCACAAGCACAGGAAAGCGCTTTCTTT
>TRBD2|NA|TRBJ2-2|TRBV7-3
CASCPPGGNTGELFF
TGTGCCAGCTGCCCGCCGGGGGGTAACACCGGGGAGCTGTTTTTT
>TRBD2|few|TRBJ2-4|TRBV6-5
CASRKLAGESKNIQYF
TGTGCCAGCAGGAAACTAGCGGGAGAGTCCAAAAACATTCAGTACTTC
>TRBD1|NA|TRBJ1-2|TRBV28
CASSLGGAYYGYTF
TGTGCCAGCAGCCTAGGGGGCGCCTACTATGGCTACACCTTC
>TRBD1|NA|TRBJ2-2|TRBV7-2
CASRNRAGGPGELFF
TGTGCCAGCAGAAATCGGGCAGGGGGACCCGGGGAGCTGTTTTTT
>NA|NA|TRBJ1-1|TRBV30
CAWTDFTEAFF
TGTGCCTGGACCGACTTCACTGAAGCTTTCTTT
>NA|few|TRBJ1-4|TRBV6-5
CASSPPGQTTNEKLFF
TGTGCCAGCAGCCCCCCCGGACAAACAACTAATGAAAAACTGTTTTTT
>NA|NA|TRBJ1-5|TRBV12-3/TRBV12-4
CASSFGSILGGSRNSNQPQHF
TGTGCCAGCAGTTTCGGGTCCATATTGGGGGGTTCGCGAAATAGCAATCAGCCCCAGCATTTT
>TRBD1|NA|TRBJ2-7|TRBV28
CASSPNRDRRPYEQYF
TGTGCCAGCAGTCCCAATCGGGACAGGCGACCCTACGAGCAGTACTTC
>TRBD1|NA|TRBJ2-7|TRBV5-1
CASTGDLYEQYF
TGCGCCAGTACAGGGGACCTCTACGAGCAGTACTTC
>NA|few|TRBJ2-2|TRBV28
CASSKGQNTGELFF
TGTGCCAGCAGCAAGGGACAGAACACCGGGGAGCTGTTTTTT
>NA|NA|TRBJ1-2|TRBV5-1
CASSADSSYGYTF
TGCGCCAGCAGCGCGGACAGCAGCTATGGCTACACCTTC
>NA|few|TRBJ2-1|TRBV25-1
CASSGKGGAGNEQFF
TGTGCCAGCAGTGGAAAAGGGGGGGCTGGAAATGAGCAGTTCTTC
>NA|NA|TRBJ2-3|TRBV20-1
CSASGSRDSNTDTQYF
TGCAGTGCTAGTGGTTCGCGGGACTCAAACACAGATACGCAGTATTTT